This T cell receptor beta chain was recovered during a study of blood T cell repertoires in COVID-19. Study-level information: The United States, Italy and Spain were the sources of the acute and convalescent COVID-19 samples.

TCRdb keeps only in-frame clones here, not all; method: immunoSEQ multiplex PCR. The data hold roughly 300,000 clones, with 86% observed a single time. The CDR3 consists of 15 residues. Per the germline V gene, CDR1 is MNHEY and CDR2 is SMNVEV (reference sequence). The ends were cut back, 5 bases at V and 0 bases at J, with 11 bases in the middle. This TCR was recovered from a young woman who had recovered from COVID-19. The chain carries TRBV27 and TRBJ2-1, with a possible D match to TRBD2 (5 bases). The sequencing sample was made of PBMCs or T cells enriched from blood (not recorded which). This CDR3 is CASSPAESSYNEQFF. The CDR3 region has the DNA TGTGCCAGCAGTCCAGCGGAGAGCTCCTACAATGAGCAGTTCTTC.